This entry features one T cell receptor beta chain sequence. This record belongs to a study of CDR3 diversity in severe acne. Trimming pared 7 bases from V and 0 bases from J, leaving 13 bases between. This CDR3 region has 14 residues. From the PCR reads, TCRdb called clonotypes with MiXCR, one entry per CDR3 protein. The table lists under 100,000 distinct CDR3 sequences, about 50% of them singletons. The TCR comes from a male donor in good health, serving as a control. This chain links TRBV12-3 or TRBV12-4 with TRBJ2-7; D not resolved. Sequenced material: blood. CDR3 sequence reads: CASKFRVSSYEQYF. The CDR3 DNA is TGTGCCAGCAAATTTCGCGTTAGCTCCTACGAGCAGTACTTC.